This TCR beta chain is from a study of blood T cell repertoires in COVID-19. Sequencing used immunoSEQ multiplex PCR; TCRdb keeps in-frame clones, though not all of them. Seen here are 200,000 to 300,000 clones, over 80% observed once, and the top ten hold 2% to 3%. Cohort allocation depended upon clinical history that participants reported. CDR3 length: 14 residues. The V end was cut by 3 bases, the J end by 2 bases, with 10 bases between. From germline, CDR1 is SGHRS and CDR2 YFSETQ. Material for sequencing was PBMCs or T cells enriched from blood (not recorded which). The sequence was collected from a woman in her 30s with acute COVID-19. The rearrangement joins TRBV5-1 to TRBJ2-3; D ambiguous. CDR3 region: CASSSDLYTDTQYF. CDR3 coding DNA: TGCGCCAGCAGCTCAGATTTATACACAGATACGCAGTATTTT.